The 31 T cell receptor beta chains given below trace back to one sample, sequenced in a study of PD-1 blockade in classical Hodgkin lymphoma. Each and every patient relapsed after autologous stem cell transplantation, and patients got differing brentuximab vedotin exposure. This table comes from immunoSEQ multiplex PCR, and its TCRdb copy is limited to in-frame clones, with some not included. The repertoire includes about 41,000 clones, 65% to 80% of them detected once, and about 22% sits in the top ten. The input for sequencing was peripheral blood mononuclear cells (PBMCs), taken at baseline. Receptors originate from a human donor with classical Hodgkin lymphoma.

In its sample, this clone was seen once. This chain links TRBV7-9 with TRBJ2-1, with 11 bases matching TRBD2. This CDR3 region has 16 residues. Germline V gene sequence: CDR1 SEHNR, CDR2 FQNEAQ (reference sequence). The junction had 7 bases not matched to a gene; V was cut back by 5 bases and J by 4 bases. CDR3 protein: CASSTSGTSGYNEQFF. DNA of the CDR3: TGTGCCAGCAGCACGTCCGGGACTAGCGGTTACAATGAGCAGTTCTTC.

The chain uses TRBV6-6 and TRBJ1-5; D gene uncertain. CDR3 size: 13 residues. The germline gives CDR1 MNHNY, CDR2 SVGAGI (reference sequence). The ends were cut back, 5 bases at V and 0 bases at J, with 5 bases in the middle. The CDR3 nucleotides read TGTGCCAGCAGTCCCGATAGCAATCAGCCCCAGCATTTT. Protein sequence: CASSPDSNQPQHF.

The V call is TRBV9, the J call TRBJ2-5; maybe TRBD1 (6 bases). The V gene lost 0 bases and the J gene lost 4 bases, with 16 bases spanning the gap. This CDR3 spans 16 amino acids. Germline values: CDR1 SGDLS, CDR2 YYNGEE. In DNA, the CDR3 is TGTGCCAGCAGCGTAGCCCCAGCAGGGGCGGGAGAGACCCAGTACTTC. This sequence encodes CASSVAPAGAGETQYF. The full variable domain, in which reference TRBV9 and TRBJ2-5 provide the parts outside the CDR3, is DSGVTQTPKHLITATGQRVTLRCSPRSGDLSVYWYQQSLDQGLQFLIQYYNGEERAKGNILERFSAQQFPDLHSELNLSSLELGDSALYFCASSVAPAGAGETQYFGPGTRLLVL.

The V gene is TRBV28, the J gene TRBJ2-7; no firm D call. The CDR3 contains 9 residues. CDR1 and CDR2 (germline): MDHEN, SYDVKM. The CDR3 spells CVGTYEQYF. DNA of the CDR3: TGTGTAGGAACCTACGAGCAGTACTTC.

CDR3 coding DNA: TGTGCCAGCAGTTTTGTACTAGGACAGGGGAGCTACACCTTC. Translated, it gives CASSFVLGQGSYTF. V gene TRBV28 combines with J gene TRBJ1-2; 9 positions agree with TRBD1. CDR1 is MDHEN, CDR2 SYDVKM, per germline. CDR3 size: 14 residues. J was trimmed by 9 bases and V by 3 bases; bases with no gene match: 8.

The chain joins TRBV7-2 to TRBJ2-1; D gene unclear. The germline V gene has CDR1 SGHTA and CDR2 FQGNSA. V was cut by 2 bases and J by 0 bases, with 11 bases left in between. This CDR3 is 16 amino acids long. The CDR3 coding sequence is TGTGCCAGCAGCTTATGGGCAGGTAACTCCTACAATGAGCAGTTCTTC. Translating it yields CASSLWAGNSYNEQFF.

The J gene is TRBJ2-4, the V gene TRBV6-6, with no clear D. V dropped 0 bases and J dropped 6 bases, with 3 bases sitting between them. Germline CDR1 and CDR2: MNHNY and SVGAGI (reference sequence). This CDR3 is 12 amino acids long. In DNA, the CDR3 is TGTGCCAGCAGTTACTCGGGAAACATTCAGTACTTC. It yields the protein CASSYSGNIQYF.

The chain links TRBV30 to TRBJ2-5, with 7 bases aligning to TRBD1. With the DNA end fitting TRBJ2-7 better, the J assignment may be wrong. This CDR3 has 14 amino acids. CDR1 is GTSNPN and CDR2 is SVGIG in the germline V gene (reference sequence). The CDR3 DNA reads TGTGCCTGGAGTGGAGCAGGGGGATGGTACGAGCAGTACTTC. Its protein product is CAWSGAGGWYEQYF.

The CDR3, as DNA: TGTGCCTGGAGTGTATTAGCGGGAGGCACCGGGGAGCTGTTTTTT. It is translated as CAWSVLAGGTGELFF. The rearrangement links TRBV30 to TRBJ2-2; 10 nucleotides line up with TRBD2. J lost 4 bases, V lost 0 bases, and 2 bases had no gene match. The CDR3 spans 15 residues. Per the germline V gene, CDR1 is GTSNPN and CDR2 is SVGIG (reference sequence).

V gene TRBV5-5 combines with J gene TRBJ1-2; possibly TRBD1 for D (5 bases). V was cut by 0 bases and J by 2 bases, with 14 bases left in between. The CDR3 has 16 amino acids. Per the germline V gene, CDR1 is SGHKS and CDR2 is YYEKEE (reference sequence). The DNA of the CDR3 is TGTGCCAGCAGCTTGGCGCCCGGCAGGGAAAACTATGGCTACACCTTC. It specifies CASSLAPGRENYGYTF.

This clone was seen a single time. This sequence joins TRBV6-5 and TRBJ2-3; no clear D. Germline V lookup: CDR1 MNHEY, CDR2 SVGAGI. The ends were cut back, 4 bases at V and 0 bases at J, with 8 bases in the middle. The CDR3 has 14 amino acids. The CDR3 DNA follows: TGTGCCAGCAGTTCCTATACGAGCACAGATACGCAGTATTTT. Protein: CASSSYTSTDTQYF.

This clone was observed a single time. This chain uses TRBV10-1 with TRBJ2-7; D remains ambiguous. The CDR3 sequence is 13 residues long. Trimming removed 3 bases at V and 2 bases at J, with 8 bases between. Germline CDR1 reads WNHNN; CDR2 reads SYGVQD (reference sequence). The CDR3 sequence: CASSESATYEQYF. The CDR3 DNA sequence: TGCGCCAGCAGTGAATCGGCTACCTACGAGCAGTACTTC.

The chain is built from TRBV30 and TRBJ2-2, with D perhaps matching TRBD1 (6 bases). Germline V gene lookup returns CDR1 GTSNPN and CDR2 SVGIG (reference sequence). V gave up 5 bases and J gave up 0 bases, with 7 bases separating them. The CDR3 covers 13 residues. CDR3 sequence (DNA): TGTGCCTGGGGGACACCGAACACCGGGGAGCTGTTTTTT. This translates into CAWGTPNTGELFF.

V gene TRBV6-6 combines with J gene TRBJ2-2; either TRBD1 or TRBD2 may supply D (5 bases each). V was pared by 5 bases and J by 8 bases, with 18 bases between. Germline V gene lookup returns CDR1 MNHNY and CDR2 SVGAGI (reference sequence). This CDR3 is 15 amino acids long. Here the CDR3 DNA reads TGTGCCAGCAGTCCCTGGGACGGTTTAGGTGGGGAGCTGTTTTTT. It translates to CASSPWDGLGGELFF.

This chain connects TRBV9 to TRBJ2-1, with 12 positions matching TRBD2. Germline V gene sequence: CDR1 SGDLS, CDR2 YYNGEE. The V and J ends lost 6 bases and 8 bases, in that order; junction bases with no gene match: 18. This CDR3 has 18 residues. CDR3 DNA sequence: TGTGCCAGCACCAAAGGGCTAGCGGGAGGGTCCGAGTTCGATGAGCAGTTCTTC. This translates into CASTKGLAGGSEFDEQFF.

The J gene is TRBJ2-5, the V gene TRBV7-9; D is unclear. V was cut by 1 base and J by 1 base, with 10 bases left in between. The CDR3 has 15 amino acids. The germline gives CDR1 SEHNR, CDR2 FQNEAQ (reference sequence). CDR3 coding DNA: TGTGCCAGCAGCTTAGTTCCGGCGGCCCAAGAGACCCAGTACTTC. This gives the protein CASSLVPAAQETQYF.

This clone has a single count. This chain joins TRBV28 and TRBJ2-2; D not certain. The CDR3 has 14 residues. The germline V gene encodes CDR1 MDHEN and CDR2 SYDVKM. V lost 6 bases to trimming and J lost 5 bases, with 13 bases between them. For the CDR3, the DNA is TGTGCCAGCAGACTTACCGGCCGTACCGGGGAGCTGTTTTTT. Amino acids: CASRLTGRTGELFF.

V gene TRBV5-1 combines with J gene TRBJ2-7; perhaps TRBD2 as D (5 bases). Trimming cost V 4 bases and J 5 bases, with 16 bases left between them. Germline CDR1 and CDR2: SGHRS and YFSETQ. The CDR3 extends over 14 amino acids. CDR3 sequence: CASSLTTSLHEQYF. The DNA of the CDR3 is TGCGCCAGCAGCCTTACCACTAGTCTCCACGAGCAGTACTTC.

The V and J genes are TRBV10-3 and TRBJ1-5; 10 bases are shared with TRBD1. Germline trimming cut 10 bases from V and 4 bases from J; bases unmatched to any gene: 7. The CDR3 is made up of 14 amino acids. Germline assignment: CDR1 ENHRY and CDR2 SYGVKD. This CDR3 is CASRQGADNQPQHF. The CDR3 DNA is TGTGCCAGCAGACAGGGGGCAGATAATCAGCCCCAGCATTTT.

The chain uses TRBV15 and TRBJ2-7, with 11 bases that match TRBD1. This CDR3 is 15 amino acids long. In germline, CDR1 is LNHNV, CDR2 YYDKDF (reference sequence). The junction had 6 bases not matched to a gene; V was cut back by 3 bases and J by 5 bases. The CDR3 DNA sequence: TGTGCCACCAGCAGGGCCGGGACAGGGGGACACGAGCAGTACTTC. Translation: CATSRAGTGGHEQYF.

The rearrangement uses TRBV6-5 and TRBJ1-5; D is perhaps TRBD1 (6 bases). This CDR3 contains 15 residues. Trimming pared 5 bases from V and 2 bases from J, leaving 13 bases between. CDR1 MNHEY and CDR2 SVGAGI come from the germline V gene. This CDR3 reads CASSPLDSGNQPQHF. CDR3 bases: TGTGCCAGCAGTCCCTTGGACAGCGGCAATCAGCCCCAGCATTTT.

There are a few counts of this clone. This sequence joins TRBV13 and TRBJ2-1, with 9 bases that match TRBD2. The CDR3 contains 16 residues. V lost 6 bases and J lost 4; bases outside the gene matches: 10. The germline V gene has CDR1 PRHDT and CDR2 FYEKMQ (reference sequence). As DNA, the CDR3 is TGTGCCAGCAGGGGGGCGGGAGGGCCGAGATACAATGAGCAGTTCTTC. Encoded protein: CASRGAGGPRYNEQFF.

V is TRBV30 and J is TRBJ1-5, with 8 bases fitting TRBD1. There are 16 residues in the CDR3. From germline, CDR1 is GTSNPN and CDR2 SVGIG (reference sequence). V was clipped by 4 bases and J by 4 bases; unmatched bases: 12. CDR3 DNA: TGTGCCTGGACCCCAGGGGGCGGATCGGGGAATCAGCCCCAGCATTTT. Its translation: CAWTPGGGSGNQPQHF.

V gene TRBV7-6 combines with J gene TRBJ2-7; no clear D. The CDR3 covers 15 residues. The V gene lost 0 bases and the J gene lost 0 bases, with 9 bases spanning the gap. Germline V gene sequence: CDR1 SGHVS, CDR2 FNYEAQ. In DNA form, the CDR3 reads TGTGCCAGCAGCTTAGCAGTTGGTTCCTCCTACGAGCAGTACTTC. Protein product: CASSLAVGSSYEQYF.

The J gene is TRBJ1-1, the V gene TRBV6-5; D gene ambiguous. In germline, CDR1 is MNHEY, CDR2 SVGAGI. Trimming cost V 5 bases and J 2 bases, with 15 bases left between them. This CDR3 contains 15 residues. In nucleotides, the CDR3 is TGTGCCAGCAGTCCCCTTGCGACATCTAACACTGAAGCTTTCTTT. This translates into CASSPLATSNTEAFF.

This clone was recorded once. The genes are TRBV7-9 and TRBJ1-1; the match to TRBD1 covers 7 bases. Looked up from germline, CDR1 is SEHNR and CDR2 is FQNEAQ (reference sequence). The CDR3 length is 14 residues. V shed 4 bases, J shed 1 base, and the junction held 3 bases outside the gene matches. The CDR3 here is CASSSQGPNTEAFF. In DNA form, the CDR3 reads TGTGCCAGCAGCTCACAGGGGCCGAACACTGAAGCTTTCTTT. Filled out from reference TRBV7-9 and TRBJ1-1, the complete variable domain reads DTGVSQNPRHKITKRGQNVTFRCDPISEHNRLYWYRQTLGQGPEFLTYFQNEAQLEKSRLLSDRFSAERPKGSFSTLEIQRTEQGDSAMYLCASSSQGPNTEAFFGQGTRLTVV.

The chain recombines TRBV15 with TRBJ2-1; D gene ambiguous. V was cut by 5 bases and J by 1 base, with 9 bases left in between. The CDR3 totals 14 residues. Per germline, CDR1 LNHNV and CDR2 YYDKDF (reference sequence). The CDR3 region has the DNA TGTGCCACCAGCTCCCGGGTTTCCTACAATGAGCAGTTCTTC. Amino acid sequence: CATSSRVSYNEQFF.

This clone was observed once. This chain joins TRBV6-6 and TRBJ1-4; unclear D gene. The V end lost 5 bases, the J end lost 3 bases, and 10 bases lay between the germline ends. CDR1 is MNHNY, CDR2 SVGAGI, per germline (reference sequence). This CDR3 is built from 14 residues. CDR3 nucleotide sequence: TGTGCCAGCAGTACAGTCTGGGCTAATGAAAAACTGTTTTTT. Translation: CASSTVWANEKLFF.

The gene calls are TRBV7-2 and TRBJ2-5, with 13 bases aligning to TRBD2. CDR1 is SGHTA and CDR2 is FQGNSA in the germline V gene. The V gene end was trimmed by 5 bases and the J gene end by 1 base; junction bases not matched to a gene: 4. The CDR3 has 16 residues. CDR3 region: CASSLRTSGSQETQYF. CDR3 coding DNA: TGTGCCAGCAGCCTCCGGACTAGCGGGAGCCAAGAGACCCAGTACTTC. Full variable domain (remainder filled in from reference TRBV7-2 and TRBJ2-5): GAGVSQSPSNKVTEKGKDVELRCDPISGHTALYWYRQSLGQGLEFLIYFQGNSAPDKSGLPSDRFSAERTGGSVSTLTIQRTQQEDSAVYLCASSLRTSGSQETQYFGPGTRLLVL.

The chain couples TRBV5-8 to TRBJ2-7; D not resolved. This CDR3 is built from 16 residues. Germline V gene sequence: CDR1 SGHTS, CDR2 YDEGEE. V lost 1 base, J lost 0 bases, and 14 bases lay in between. The CDR3 sequence is CASSLKVSGLSYEQYF. CDR3 bases: TGTGCCAGCAGCTTGAAGGTCTCAGGCCTCTCCTACGAGCAGTACTTC. Full variable domain (remainder filled in from reference TRBV5-8 and TRBJ2-7): EAGVTQSPTHLIKTRGQQATLRCSPISGHTSVYWYQQALGLGLQFLLWYDEGEERNRGNFPPRFSGRQFPNYSSELNVNALELEDSALYLCASSLKVSGLSYEQYFGPGTRLTVT.

This chain uses TRBV10-1 with TRBJ2-1, with D possibly being TRBD2 (6 bases). The CDR3 consists of 14 residues. Germline V gene lookup returns CDR1 WNHNN and CDR2 SYGVQD (reference sequence). V lost 5 bases and J lost 5, with 13 bases in between. The CDR3 DNA is TGCGCCAGCAGTCTAGGACTAACCCACAATGAGCAGTTCTTC. Translation: CASSLGLTHNEQFF.